Listed here are 13 T cell receptor beta chains from one sample, sequenced in a study of blood T cell repertoires in COVID-19. Data came from immunoSEQ multiplex PCR; TCRdb stores just in-frame clones and leaves some out. The sample lists roughly 73,000 clones; roughly nine tenths were seen once. What was sequenced was peripheral blood. These receptors originate from a man in his sixties or seventies with active COVID-19.

The V and J genes are TRBV7-6 and TRBJ2-1; 15 nucleotides line up with TRBD2. Germline V CDR1 and CDR2: SGHVS, FNYEAQ. Trimming removed 4 bases from V and 3 bases from J; junction bases left unmatched: 16. This CDR3 region has 21 residues. The CDR3 DNA follows: TGTGCCAGCAGCTCCCGGCGGGAAAAGGGACTAGCGGGGGGATTCTACAATGAGCAGTTCTTC. Translating gives CASSSRREKGLAGGFYNEQFF.

The V gene is TRBV9, the J gene TRBJ1-1; D may be TRBD1 (6 bases). Germline V gives CDR1 SGDLS, CDR2 YYNGEE. V was trimmed by 3 bases and J by 3 bases, leaving 12 bases between them. This CDR3 spans 14 amino acids. This chain's CDR3 is CASSEQGGDTEAFF. The CDR3 DNA reads TGTGCCAGCAGCGAACAGGGAGGGGACACTGAAGCTTTCTTT. The full variable domain, with the rest looked up from reference TRBV9 and TRBJ1-1, is DSGVTQTPKHLITATGQRVTLRCSPRSGDLSVYWYQQSLDQGLQFLIQYYNGEERAKGNILERFSAQQFPDLHSELNLSSLELGDSALYFCASSEQGGDTEAFFGQGTRLTVV.

V is TRBV20-1 and J is TRBJ2-2, with TRBD2 as a possible D gene (6 bases). Germline-derived CDR1 and CDR2 are DFQATT and SNEGSKA (reference sequence). This CDR3 spans 14 amino acids. V was shortened by 3 bases and J by 5 bases, with 13 bases between the two germline ends. The DNA for the CDR3 is TGCAGTGCTAGTTTGGCCCGGGGGACCGGGGAGCTGTTTTTT. It yields the protein CSASLARGTGELFF.

The rearrangement joins TRBV11-2 to TRBJ2-7; 7 bases align to TRBD2. V dropped 1 base and J dropped 0; count of bases not matched to a gene: 12. The CDR3 has 18 residues. CDR1 is SGHAT and CDR2 is FQNNGV in the germline V gene. The CDR3 nucleotides are TGTGCCAGCAGCTTAGGTGCAGGGAGGGGCCCCCTCTCCTACGAGCAGTACTTC. Translated, it gives CASSLGAGRGPLSYEQYF. Together with reference TRBV11-2 and TRBJ2-7, the CDR3 gives the full variable domain: EAGVAQSPRYKIIEKRQSVAFWCNPISGHATLYWYQQILGQGPKLLIQFQNNGVVDDSQLPKDRFSAERLKGVDSTLKIQPAKLEDSAVYLCASSLGAGRGPLSYEQYFGPGTRLTVT.

This clone was recorded once. The chain combines TRBV27 with TRBJ2-7, with TRBD2 matching 9 bases. The CDR3 has 17 amino acids. The junction had 11 bases not matched to a gene; V was cut back by 0 bases and J by 5 bases. Germline V lookup: CDR1 MNHEY, CDR2 SMNVEV (reference sequence). The CDR3 is CASSLSGTMAGGDEQYF. The DNA of the CDR3 is TGTGCCAGCAGTTTATCGGGGACTATGGCGGGAGGGGACGAGCAGTACTTC.

The chain is built from TRBV6-5 and TRBJ2-7, with 8 bases fitting TRBD2. Per the germline V gene, CDR1 is MNHEY and CDR2 is SVGAGI. V lost 7 bases and J lost 13; bases outside the gene matches: 9. There are 11 residues in the CDR3. The CDR3 nucleotides read TGTGCCAGCACCCGAAGCGGGAGCGAATACTTC. Protein: CASTRSGSEYF.

V gene TRBV3-1 (or the pseudogene TRBV3-2) combines with J gene TRBJ1-3; weak D call: TRBD1 (5 bases). The CDR3 has 15 residues. Trimming took 4 bases from V and 2 from J, leaving 12 bases between them. Germline V gives CDR1 LGHDT, CDR2 YNNKEL (reference sequence). CDR3 DNA: TGTGCCAGCAGCCCCAGTTGGGGGGCTGGAAACACCATATATTTT. This codes for CASSPSWGAGNTIYF.

This clone was observed once. One end of the junction is discordant with germline, which a read error may explain. The chain uses TRBV7-7 and TRBJ2-1, with D perhaps given as TRBD1 or TRBD2 (6 bases each). From germline, CDR1 is SSHAT and CDR2 FNYEAQ (reference sequence). The CDR3 loop spans 18 amino acids. In DNA, the CDR3 is TGTGCTAGCAGCTTAGCAGGGGTAGCGGCCAGCTCCTACAATGAGCAGTTCTTC. Amino acids: CASSLAGVAASSYNEQFF.

CDR3 in DNA: TGTGCCAGTAGCAGACAGGGAAAAGGAAATTCACCCCTCCACTTT. It specifies CASSRQGKGNSPLHF. This chain uses TRBV19 with TRBJ1-6; 7 bases line up with TRBD1. The ends lost 6 bases at V and 7 bases at J; junction bases unmatched: 9. Germline V gene data show CDR1 as LNHDA and CDR2 as SQIVND (reference sequence). This CDR3 has 15 amino acids.

The chain recombines TRBV7-3 with TRBJ2-1; D remains ambiguous. Germline assignment: CDR1 SGHTA and CDR2 FQGTGA. Trimming shortened V by 2 bases and J by 4 bases, and 15 bases separated the two germline ends. CDR3 length equals 16 residues. CDR3 amino acids: CASSLQATSPYNEQFF. CDR3 nucleotides: TGTGCCAGCAGCTTACAGGCCACCTCCCCATACAATGAGCAGTTCTTC.

The chain links TRBV5-4 to TRBJ2-5; 9 bases match TRBD2. CDR1 SGHNT and CDR2 YYREEE come from the germline V gene (reference sequence). This CDR3 comprises 16 residues. Trimming cost V 2 bases and J 5 bases; bases outside gene matches: 10. The CDR3, as DNA: TGTGCCAGCAGCTTCCCCGATAGCGGGGGCGGGGAGACCCAGTACTTC. Translated: CASSFPDSGGGETQYF.

The CDR3 region has the DNA TGTGCCAGCAGTGTTCCCACAGGGGGGGGGCCGGGCGAGCAGTACTTC. Translated, it gives CASSVPTGGGPGEQYF. The chain recombines TRBV6-1 with TRBJ2-7; a possible D gene is TRBD1 (8 bases). The germline CDR1 and CDR2 sequences are MNHNS and SASEGT. Trimming took off 4 bases at V and 6 bases at J, with 22 bases between the two ends. The CDR3 is made up of 16 amino acids.

CDR3 sequence (DNA): TGTGCCATCAAAAGACGGGACTCCGACTACGAGCAGTACTTC. This encodes CAIKRRDSDYEQYF. The V and J genes are TRBV10-3 and TRBJ2-7, with a tentative D call TRBD2 (6 bases). CDR3 length: 14 amino acids. V was shortened by 7 bases and J by 3 bases, with 16 bases between the two germline ends. Germline assignment: CDR1 ENHRY and CDR2 SYGVKD.